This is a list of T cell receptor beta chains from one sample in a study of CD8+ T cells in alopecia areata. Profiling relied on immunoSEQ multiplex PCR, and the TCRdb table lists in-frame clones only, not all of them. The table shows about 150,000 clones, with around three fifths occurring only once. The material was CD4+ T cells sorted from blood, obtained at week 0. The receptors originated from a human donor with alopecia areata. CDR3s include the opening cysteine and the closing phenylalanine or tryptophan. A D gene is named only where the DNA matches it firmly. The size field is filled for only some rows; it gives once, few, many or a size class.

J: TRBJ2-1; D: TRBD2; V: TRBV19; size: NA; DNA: TGTGCCAGTGGACTAGCGGGGGAAAATGAGCAGTTCTTC; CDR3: CASGLAGENEQFF
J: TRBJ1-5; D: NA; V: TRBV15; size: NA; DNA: TGTGCCACCAGCAGAGTAACGACGTTGGACAAGCCCCAGCATTTT; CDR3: CATSRVTTLDKPQHF
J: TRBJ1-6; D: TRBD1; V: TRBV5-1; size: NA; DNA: TGCGCCAGCAGCTCAGGACCGGGACAGGTTAATTCACCCCTCCACTTT; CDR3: CASSSGPGQVNSPLHF
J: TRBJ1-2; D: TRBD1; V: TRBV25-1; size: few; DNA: TGTGCCAGCAGTGAGGTGACAGGGGGCAGGGGCTACACCTTC; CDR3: CASSEVTGGRGYTF
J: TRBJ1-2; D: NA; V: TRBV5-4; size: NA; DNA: TGTGCCAGCAGCTTCCCCAGGGACTATGGCTACACCTTC; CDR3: CASSFPRDYGYTF
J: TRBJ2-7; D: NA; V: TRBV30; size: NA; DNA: TGTGCCTGGAGTGGTTGGTACGAGCAGTACTTC; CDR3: CAWSGWYEQYF
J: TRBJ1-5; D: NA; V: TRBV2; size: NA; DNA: TGTGCCAGCAGCGGACAGAATCAGCCCCAGCATTTT; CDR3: CASSGQNQPQHF
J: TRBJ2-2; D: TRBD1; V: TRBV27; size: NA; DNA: TGTGCCAGCAGGGACAGGGGCGGTTACTTGTCCGGGGAGCTGTTTTTT; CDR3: CASRDRGGYLSGELFF
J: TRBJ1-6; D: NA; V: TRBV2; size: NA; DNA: TGTGCCAGCAGTGAAGCGCTTCGAGGGCGTAAGTGCTTT; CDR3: CASSEALRGRKCF
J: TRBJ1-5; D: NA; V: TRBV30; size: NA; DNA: TGTGCCTGGAGTCCCCTGGAAGGAAGGAGTAGCAATCAGCCCCAGCATTTT; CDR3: CAWSPLEGRSSNQPQHF
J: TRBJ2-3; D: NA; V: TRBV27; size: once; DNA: TGTGCCAGCAGTTTCTCCTCACCGGCTACGCAGTATTTT; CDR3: CASSFSSPATQYF
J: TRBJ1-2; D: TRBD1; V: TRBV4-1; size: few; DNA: TGCGCCAGCAGCCAATCAACAGGGGACGGCTACACCTTC; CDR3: CASSQSTGDGYTF
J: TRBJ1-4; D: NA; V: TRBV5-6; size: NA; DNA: TGTGCCAGCAGCTTGGTTTCAGCGGGACACAAGACGGAACTGTTTTTT; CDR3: CASSLVSAGHKTELFF
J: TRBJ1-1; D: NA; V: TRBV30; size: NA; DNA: TGTGCCTGGAGTAGTTACACTGAAGCTTTCTTT; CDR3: CAWSSYTEAFF
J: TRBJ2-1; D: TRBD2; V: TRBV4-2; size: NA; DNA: TGTGCCAGCAGCCAAGGGTTCGGGTTGGCGGGGGGAAACAATGAGCAGTTCTTC; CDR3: CASSQGFGLAGGNNEQFF
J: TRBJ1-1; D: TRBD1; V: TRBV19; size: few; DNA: TGTGCCAGTAGTCCCGGGACAGGGTTCGTCACTGAAGCTTTCTTT; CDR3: CASSPGTGFVTEAFF
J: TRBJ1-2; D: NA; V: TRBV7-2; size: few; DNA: TGTGCCAGCAGCTTAGCGGTGCAGAGTAACTATGGCTACACCTTC; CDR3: CASSLAVQSNYGYTF
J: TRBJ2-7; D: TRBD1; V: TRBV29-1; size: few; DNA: TGCAGCGTTGAAGGGGACAGCTCCTACGAGCAGTACTTC; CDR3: CSVEGDSSYEQYF
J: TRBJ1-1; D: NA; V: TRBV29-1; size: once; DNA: TGCAGCGTTGTGGTTTTCGACACTGAAGCTTTCTTT; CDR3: CSVVVFDTEAFF
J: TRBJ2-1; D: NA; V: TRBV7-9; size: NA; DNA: TGTGCCAGCTCGCCCGGGCAGGATGAGCAGTTCTTC; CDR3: CASSPGQDEQFF
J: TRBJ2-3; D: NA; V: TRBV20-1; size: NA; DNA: TGCAGTGCTAGTATGGGGGATACGCAGTATTTT; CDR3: CSASMGDTQYF
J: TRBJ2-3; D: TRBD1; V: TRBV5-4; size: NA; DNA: TGTGCCAGCAGCTTTACAGGGGAGACAGATACGCAGTATTTT; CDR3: CASSFTGETDTQYF
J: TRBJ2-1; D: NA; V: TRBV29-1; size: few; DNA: TGCAGCGTTGACTTCCTCTCCTACAATGAGCAGTTCTTC; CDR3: CSVDFLSYNEQFF
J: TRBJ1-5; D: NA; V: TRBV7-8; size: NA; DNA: TGTGCCAGCAGCTTTTCCAGCATGATTAGCAATCAGCCCCAGCATTTT; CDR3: CASSFSSMISNQPQHF
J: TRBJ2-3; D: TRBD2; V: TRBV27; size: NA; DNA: TGTGCCAGCAGTTTCCTCCGGACTAGCGGGGGTGGCACAGATACGCAGTATTTT; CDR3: CASSFLRTSGGGTDTQYF
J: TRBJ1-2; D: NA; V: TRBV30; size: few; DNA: TGTGCCTGGAGTCGGGTGCCCGGGGGCTACACCTTC; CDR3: CAWSRVPGGYTF
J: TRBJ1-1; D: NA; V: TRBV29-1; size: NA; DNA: TGCAGCGCCGGGGGGATGAACACTGAAGCTTTCTTT; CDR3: CSAGGMNTEAFF
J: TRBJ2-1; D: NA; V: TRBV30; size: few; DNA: TGTGCCTGGAGTGTAGGGCAGGGAGACAATGAGCAGTTCTTC; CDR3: CAWSVGQGDNEQFF
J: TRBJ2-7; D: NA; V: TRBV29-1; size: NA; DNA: TGCAGCGTTGTTGACGGGGCTCGCTACGAGCAGTACTTC; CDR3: CSVVDGARYEQYF
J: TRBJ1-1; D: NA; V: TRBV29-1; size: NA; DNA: TGCAGCGTTGGAGCTACGGGGCGGGGGGGCACTGAAGCTTTCTTT; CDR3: CSVGATGRGGTEAFF
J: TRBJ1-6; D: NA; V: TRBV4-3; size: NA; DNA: TGCGCCAGCAGCCAAGATCGAGCGGGCAATTCACCCCTCCACTTT; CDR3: CASSQDRAGNSPLHF
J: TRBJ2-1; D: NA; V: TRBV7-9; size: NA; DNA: TGTGCCAGCAGCTTAGCTCTAGAGATAAATGAGCAGTTCTTC; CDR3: CASSLALEINEQFF
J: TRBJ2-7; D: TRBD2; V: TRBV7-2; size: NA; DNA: TGTGCCAGCAGCTTAATAGCGGGGGGGCCCGAGCAGTACTTC; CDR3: CASSLIAGGPEQYF
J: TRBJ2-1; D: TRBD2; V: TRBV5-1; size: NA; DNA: TGCGCCAGCGGCTTAGCGGGGCAATACAATGAGCAGTTCTTC; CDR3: CASGLAGQYNEQFF
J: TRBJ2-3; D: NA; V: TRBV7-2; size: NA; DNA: TGTGCCAGCAGGCCTCAGGGCCCGGGTACGCAGTATTTT; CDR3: CASRPQGPGTQYF
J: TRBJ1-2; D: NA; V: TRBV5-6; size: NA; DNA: TGTGCCACCCTGGAAGGGAAGGAACGTGGCTACACCTTC; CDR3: CATLEGKERGYTF
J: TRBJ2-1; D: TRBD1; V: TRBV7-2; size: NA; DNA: TGTGCCAGCAGCGCCCAGGGACAGTTCTACAATGAGCAGTTCTTC; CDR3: CASSAQGQFYNEQFF
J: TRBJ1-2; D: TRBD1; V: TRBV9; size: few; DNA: TGTGCCAGCAGCTTGGACAGGGCCTACACCTTC; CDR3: CASSLDRAYTF
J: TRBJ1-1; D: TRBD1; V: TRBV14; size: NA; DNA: TGTGCCAGCAGCCAGTACAGGGGGCTTATCACTGAAGCTTTCTTT; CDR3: CASSQYRGLITEAFF
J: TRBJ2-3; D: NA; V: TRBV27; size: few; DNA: TGTGCCAGCAGTTTGGGACATACGCAGTATTTT; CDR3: CASSLGHTQYF
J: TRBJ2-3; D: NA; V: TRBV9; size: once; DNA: TGTGCCAGCAGCGTACAGAACGCAGATACGCAGTATTTT; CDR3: CASSVQNADTQYF
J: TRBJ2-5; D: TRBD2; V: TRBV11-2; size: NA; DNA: TGTGCCAGCAGCAGAGGCGGGGGGGACCAAGAGACCCAGTACTTC; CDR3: CASSRGGGDQETQYF
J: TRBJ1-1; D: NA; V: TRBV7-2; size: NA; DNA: TGTGCCAGCAGCTTAGTCGCGGGTCGGGAGTCTGAAGCTTTCTTT; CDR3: CASSLVAGRESEAFF
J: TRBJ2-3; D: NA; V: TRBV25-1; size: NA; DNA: TGTGCCAGCACGGGGGCAGATACGCAGTATTTT; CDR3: CASTGADTQYF
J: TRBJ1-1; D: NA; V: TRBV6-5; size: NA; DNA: TGTGCCAGCAGTTACCTACGGGGGGGCGCGACTTTCTTT; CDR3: CASSYLRGGATFF
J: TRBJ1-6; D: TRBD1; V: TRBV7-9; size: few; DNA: TGTGCCAGCAGCCCCGGAGACAGGGTGCAGGGTAATTCACCCCTCCACTTT; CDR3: CASSPGDRVQGNSPLHF
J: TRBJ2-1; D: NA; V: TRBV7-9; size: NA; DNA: TGTGCCAGCAGCCCATCCAACCTAGCGACCTACAATGAGCAGTTCTTC; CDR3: CASSPSNLATYNEQFF
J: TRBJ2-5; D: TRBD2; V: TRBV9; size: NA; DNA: TGTGCCAGCAGCGTAGATGGCGGGGGGGCCTTGGAGACCCAGTACTTC; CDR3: CASSVDGGGALETQYF
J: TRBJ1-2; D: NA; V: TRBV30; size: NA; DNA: TGTGCCTGGAGTCCACTTGGGCTCGACAGGCCGGGTGGCTACACCTTC; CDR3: CAWSPLGLDRPGGYTF
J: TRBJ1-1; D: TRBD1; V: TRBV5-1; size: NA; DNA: TGCGCCAGCAGCTGGGGACAGGGAAAGAACACTGAAGCTTTCTTT; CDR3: CASSWGQGKNTEAFF
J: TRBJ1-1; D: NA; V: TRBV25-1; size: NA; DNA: TGTGCCAGCAGTGGCTTTGAGGGGCTCGGGGCTGAAGCTTTCTTT; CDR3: CASSGFEGLGAEAFF
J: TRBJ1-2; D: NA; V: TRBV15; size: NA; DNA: TGTGCCACCAGCATTCGGGGAGAGGGGTCAGTCGCCTTC; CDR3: CATSIRGEGSVAF
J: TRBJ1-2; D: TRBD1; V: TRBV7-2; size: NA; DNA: TGTGCCAGCAGCGCCGACAGGGGCTTAGGAGGCTACACCTTC; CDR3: CASSADRGLGGYTF